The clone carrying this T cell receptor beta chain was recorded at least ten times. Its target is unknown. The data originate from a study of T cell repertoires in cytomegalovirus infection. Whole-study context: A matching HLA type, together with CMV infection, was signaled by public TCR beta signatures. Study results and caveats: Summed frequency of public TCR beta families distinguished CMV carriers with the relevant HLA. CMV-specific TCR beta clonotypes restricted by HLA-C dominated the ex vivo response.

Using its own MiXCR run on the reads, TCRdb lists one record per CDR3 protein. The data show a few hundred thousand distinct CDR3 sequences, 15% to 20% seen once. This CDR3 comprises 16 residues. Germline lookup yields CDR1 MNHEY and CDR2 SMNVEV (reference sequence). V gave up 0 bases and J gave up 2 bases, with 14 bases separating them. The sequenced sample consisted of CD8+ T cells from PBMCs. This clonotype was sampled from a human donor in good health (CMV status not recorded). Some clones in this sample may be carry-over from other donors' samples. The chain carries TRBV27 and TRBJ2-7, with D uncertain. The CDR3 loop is CASSLSGLPSTYEQYF. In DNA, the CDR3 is TGTGCCAGCAGTTTATCGGGTCTTCCCTCGACCTACGAGCAGTACTTC.